This TCR beta chain was found in a study of radiotherapy plus CTLA-4 blockade in lung cancer. Study at large: Across the patients, objective responses occurred in 18%, and disease control in under 40%. Points from the study as a whole: Among blood TCR repertoires after radiotherapy plus ipilimumab, tumor-derived clones expanded.

This clone was counted a few times. As yet, its antigen is unknown. Those patients who had chemo-refractory metastatic non-small-cell lung cancer were given focal radiation along with CTLA-4 blockade through ipilimumab. The CDR3 consists of 15 residues. The germline gives CDR1 ENHRY, CDR2 SYGVKD. The junction had 6 bases not matched to a gene; V was cut back by 4 bases and J by 1 base. The method was immunoSEQ multiplex PCR; TCRdb's version includes in-frame clones alone and lacks a portion of them. The sample yields about 38,000 clones, 70% to 90% seen once. This specimen consisted of peripheral blood, obtained from a patient treated with radiotherapy plus ipilimumab. The sequence came from a human donor with non-small cell lung cancer whose response to radiotherapy plus ipilimumab could not be evaluated. The chain recombines TRBV10-3 with TRBJ2-7, with 8 nucleotides matching TRBD1. Here the CDR3 DNA reads TGTGCCATCAGTGGGAGTGGACAGGGTTCCTACGAGCAGTACTTC. It translates to CAISGSGQGSYEQYF.